This T cell receptor (beta chain) was obtained from a study of CD8 T cells in ankylosing spondylitis. Germline V lookup: CDR1 ENHRY, CDR2 SYGVKD. This CDR3 comprises 14 residues. V shed 10 bases, J shed 3 bases, and the junction held 7 bases outside the gene matches. There are many counts of this clonotype. What it binds is unknown. Whole-study results and caveats: Earlier reports found some motif variants in synovial fluid and blood in reactive arthritis.

Quantitative 5'-RACE with molecular barcodes produced the TCR beta libraries. A single record per CDR3 protein comes from TCRdb applying MiXCR to the 5' RACE reads. The sample has under 300,000 distinct CDR3 sequences, about 10% seen once. The sequencing sample was made of blood, either unsorted or a sorted T cell fraction (not recorded which). The chain has TRBV10-3 and TRBJ2-3; TRBD1 matches 10 bases. This TCR derives from a male donor with ankylosing spondylitis or in good health (not recorded which). CDR3: CATDPGQGTDTQYF. In DNA form, the CDR3 reads TGTGCCACCGACCCGGGACAGGGGACAGATACGCAGTATTTT.